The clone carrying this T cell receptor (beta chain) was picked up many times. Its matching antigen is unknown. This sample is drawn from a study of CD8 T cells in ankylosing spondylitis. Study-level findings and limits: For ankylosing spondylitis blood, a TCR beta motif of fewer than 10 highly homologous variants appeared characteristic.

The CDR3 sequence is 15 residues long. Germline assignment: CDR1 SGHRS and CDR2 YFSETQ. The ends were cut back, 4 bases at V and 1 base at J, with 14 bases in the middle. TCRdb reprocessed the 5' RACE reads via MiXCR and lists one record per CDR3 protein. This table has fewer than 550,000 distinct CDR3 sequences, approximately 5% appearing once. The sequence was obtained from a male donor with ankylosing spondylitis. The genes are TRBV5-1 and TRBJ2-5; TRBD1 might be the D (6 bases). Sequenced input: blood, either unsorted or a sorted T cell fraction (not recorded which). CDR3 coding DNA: TGCGCCAGCAGCGTGGTCCAGGGGATCCAAGAGACCCAGTACTTC. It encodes CASSVVQGIQETQYF.